This T cell receptor (beta chain) is drawn from a study of blood T cell repertoires in COVID-19. Overall study: Italy, Spain and the United States were the sources of the convalescent and acute COVID-19 samples. PBMCs, B-cell-depleted T cells, or T cells provided the cDNA or gDNA that made up the material.

Authors' processing steps: How many nucleated cells were present was estimated from reference gene primer amplification. Data came from immunoSEQ multiplex PCR; TCRdb stores just in-frame clones and leaves some out. Clone size and V and J calls were adopted from that table, with D and trimming inferred from the DNA. The table has about 280,000 clones, 75% to 90% seen once; the top ten hold 10% to 15%. Seattle participants joined during active infection and were tracked over time. This clonotype was obtained from a woman between 70 and 85 years old with COVID-19, enrolled during active disease. Sequencing used peripheral blood.

This chain's CDR3 is CASSLERGFGEAFF. In DNA, the CDR3 is TGCGCCAGCAGCTTGGAGAGAGGATTTGGTGAAGCTTTCTTT. The chain carries TRBV5-1 and TRBJ1-1; no definite D call. CDR1 is SGHRS, CDR2 YFSETQ, per germline. V was shortened by 0 bases and J by 7 bases, with 13 bases between the two germline ends. This CDR3 has 14 residues.